The 30 T cell receptor beta chains below were found in one sample sequenced in a study of preoperative IRX-2 immunotherapy in early breast cancer. The treatment was: preoperative locoregional IRX-2 cytokine immunotherapy. Only in-frame clones appear in the TCRdb table, and some are missing; sequencing was by immunoSEQ multiplex PCR. The sample shows tens of thousands of clones, approximately 80% of them seen only once. The specimen was collected from a patient treated with IRX-2 immunotherapy. The receptors originated from a human donor with breast cancer.

This clone was observed once. V usage is TRBV6-8 and J usage is TRBJ1-4; a possible D gene is TRBD1 (5 bases). V shed 5 bases and J shed 10 bases, with 11 bases lying between them. Germline lookup yields CDR1 MNHGY and CDR2 SAAAGT. The CDR3 is 12 residues long. The CDR3 nucleotides read TGTGCCAGCAGTGCGAGCGGGACAAAACTGTTTTTT. It encodes CASSASGTKLFF.

This clone appeared a few times. The chain recombines TRBV6-8 with TRBJ1-4, with TRBD1 as a possible D gene (6 bases). CDR3 length: 15 amino acids. The V end was cut by 5 bases, the J end by 5 bases, with 15 bases between. Germline V lookup: CDR1 MNHGY, CDR2 SAAAGT. CDR3 residues: CASSQDSGPNEKLFF. As DNA, the CDR3 is TGTGCCAGCAGTCAGGACAGTGGACCAAATGAAAAACTGTTTTTT.

The chain combines TRBV7-8 with TRBJ1-5; D is unresolved. The CDR3 length is 13 residues. The V end was cut by 2 bases, the J end by 0 bases, with 2 bases between. Germline values: CDR1 SGHVS, CDR2 FQNEAQ. The CDR3 reads CASSLSSNQPQHF. DNA of the CDR3: TGTGCCAGCAGCTTATCTAGCAATCAGCCCCAGCATTTT.

The chain uses TRBV11-3 and TRBJ1-1; the D gene is possibly TRBD1 (5 bases). Trimming stripped 0 bases from V and 1 base from J, with 9 bases between. The length of the CDR3 is 15 residues. CDR1 and CDR2 from the germline V gene are SGHNT and YENEEA. CDR3 nucleotide sequence: TGTGCCAGCAGCTTAGATCAGGGAGGGAACACTGAAGCTTTCTTT. It codes for CASSLDQGGNTEAFF.

J is TRBJ1-2 and V is TRBV30; D not certain. This CDR3 spans 13 amino acids. Germline loops: CDR1 GTSNPN, CDR2 SVGIG (reference sequence). The V end lost 6 bases, the J end lost 7 bases, and 18 bases lay between the germline ends. The CDR3 is CACPLPGIFGYTF. DNA for the CDR3: TGTGCCTGCCCACTACCGGGAATTTTTGGCTACACCTTC. The variable domain in full, completed from reference TRBV30 and TRBJ1-2, reads SQTIHQWPATLVQPVGSPLSLECTVEGTSNPNLYWYRQAAGRGLQLLFYSVGIGQISSEVPQNLSASRPQDRQFILSSKKLLLSDSGFYLCACPLPGIFGYTFGSGTRLTVV.

This rearrangement joins TRBV19 to TRBJ1-1, with a tentative D call TRBD1 (6 bases). CDR1 is LNHDA, CDR2 SQIVND, per germline (reference sequence). The length of the CDR3 is 15 residues. The V end was cut by 5 bases, the J end by 2 bases, with 15 bases between. As DNA, the CDR3 is TGTGCCAGTAGTGTCCGAGGGGGGCGCAACACTGAAGCTTTCTTT. Translating gives CASSVRGGRNTEAFF.

The rearrangement joins TRBV2 to TRBJ1-6, with no clear D. CDR3 size: 15 residues. The germline gives CDR1 SNHLY, CDR2 FYNNEI. Trimming removed 7 bases from V and 0 bases from J, with 10 bases in between. This CDR3 reads CASTSQSSYNSPLHF. The DNA of the CDR3 is TGTGCCAGCACGAGTCAGAGCTCCTATAATTCACCCCTCCACTTT.

The V and J genes are TRBV25-1 and TRBJ2-3; no reliable D call. CDR1 is MGHDK, CDR2 SYGVNS, per germline. V lost 3 bases, J lost 4 bases, and 8 bases lay in between. The CDR3 is 13 residues long. CDR3 nucleotide sequence: TGTGCCAGCAGTGATTTATACTCAGATACGCAGTATTTT. As protein: CASSDLYSDTQYF.

The V and J genes are TRBV11-3 and TRBJ2-5, with unresolved D. Trimming took 3 bases from V and 5 from J, leaving 13 bases between them. This CDR3 has 14 residues. Germline loops: CDR1 SGHNT, CDR2 YENEEA. CDR3 in DNA: TGTGCCAGCAGCTTGGCCGGTCAACGGGAGACCCAGTACTTC. As protein: CASSLAGQRETQYF.

V and J are TRBV28 and TRBJ1-1; perhaps TRBD1 as D (6 bases). The V end lost 0 bases, the J end lost 2 bases, and 7 bases lay between the germline ends. This CDR3 spans 14 amino acids. The germline CDR1 and CDR2 sequences are MDHEN and SYDVKM. The CDR3 here is CASSLWGGNTEAFF. The CDR3 DNA reads TGTGCCAGCAGTTTATGGGGGGGCAACACTGAAGCTTTCTTT.

The V gene is TRBV12-5, the J gene TRBJ2-1; a possible D gene is TRBD1 (6 bases). This CDR3 has 16 residues. Germline CDR1 and CDR2: LGHNT and FRNRAP. With 0 bases removed from V and 3 bases from J, the gap between germline ends came to 12 bases. CDR3 sequence reads: CASGLVSTGSYNEQFF. CDR3 DNA: TGTGCTAGTGGTTTGGTATCCACAGGGAGCTACAATGAGCAGTTCTTC. Drawing the rest from reference TRBV12-5 and TRBJ2-1, the complete variable domain is DARVTQTPRHKVTEMGQEVTMRCQPILGHNTVFWYRQTMMQGLELLAYFRNRAPLDDSGMPKDRFSAEMPDATLATLKIQPSEPRDSAVYFCASGLVSTGSYNEQFFGPGTRLTVL.

The chain couples TRBV5-1 to TRBJ1-1; a weak D match, TRBD1 (6 bases). This CDR3 has 14 amino acids. Deletions cut 4 bases from V and 0 bases from J, with 10 bases between. Germline V gene sequence: CDR1 SGHRS, CDR2 YFSETQ. As DNA, the CDR3 is TGCGCCAGCAGCCCGGACAGCATGAACACTGAAGCTTTCTTT. Amino acids: CASSPDSMNTEAFF.

The V call is TRBV12-5, the J call TRBJ2-2; maybe TRBD2 (6 bases). V was trimmed by 1 base and J by 0 bases, leaving 6 bases between them. The CDR3 has 15 amino acids. CDR1 and CDR2 from the germline V gene are LGHNT and FRNRAP. The CDR3 DNA reads as TGTGCTAGTGGTTTGGGACTAGCGAACACCGGGGAGCTGTTTTTT. Its translation: CASGLGLANTGELFF.

The chain carries TRBV18 and TRBJ2-7, with 7 positions matching TRBD1. The germline V gene encodes CDR1 KGHSH and CDR2 LQKENI. The CDR3 runs 14 residues. V shed 3 bases and J 3 bases; nucleotides not matched to a gene: 5. CDR3 amino acids: CASSPGHRGYEQYF. Written as DNA, the CDR3 is TGTGCCAGCTCACCTGGCCACAGGGGCTACGAGCAGTACTTC.

This chain uses TRBV15 with TRBJ1-4; D uncertain. The CDR3 covers 16 residues. V shed 1 base and J shed 0 bases, with 9 bases lying between them. CDR1 LNHNV and CDR2 YYDKDF come from the germline V gene (reference sequence). CDR3 nucleotide sequence: TGTGCCACCAGCAGAGGGTCTACTGCAACTAATGAAAAACTGTTTTTT. It translates to CATSRGSTATNEKLFF.

On this clone itself: Sequence at one end of the junction differs from germline and may be a read error. The chain joins TRBV11-3 to TRBJ2-1, with D possibly TRBD2 on 5 matching bases. This CDR3 spans 15 amino acids. Germline lookup yields CDR1 SGHNT and CDR2 YENEEA. CDR3 amino acids: CASSLGPQRYNEQFF. The CDR3 coding sequence is TGTGCCAGCAGTTTAGGGCCACAGCGGTACAATGAGCAGTTCTTC.

V is TRBV15 and J is TRBJ1-4; D unclear. CDR1 and CDR2 from the germline V gene are LNHNV and YYDKDF (reference sequence). The CDR3 spans 15 residues. The germline V and J ends were trimmed by 0 bases and 7 bases, with 12 bases remaining between them. The CDR3 coding sequence is TGTGCCACCAGCAGAGATGGCCTTGCCGGTGAAAAACTGTTTTTT. This translates into CATSRDGLAGEKLFF. The full variable domain, with the rest looked up from reference TRBV15 and TRBJ1-4, is DAMVIQNPRYQVTQFGKPVTLSCSQTLNHNVMYWYQQKSSQAPKLLFHYYDKDFNNEADTPDNFQSRRPNTSFCFLDIRSPGLGDTAMYLCATSRDGLAGEKLFFGSGTQLSVL.

The V call is TRBV11-3, the J call TRBJ1-2; 9 positions agree with TRBD1. Germline V lookup: CDR1 SGHNT, CDR2 YENEEA. The CDR3 has 17 amino acids. The ends lost 3 bases at V and 4 bases at J; junction bases unmatched: 12. The CDR3 nucleotides are TGTGCCAGCAGCTTGCTGGACAGGGGCTTACGGGGCTATGGCTACACCTTC. Translated: CASSLLDRGLRGYGYTF.

The chain uses TRBV19 and TRBJ1-6; tentative D call: TRBD1 (6 bases). CDR3 size: 15 residues. V lost 10 bases and J lost 2, with 15 bases in between. CDR1 and CDR2 from the germline V gene are LNHDA and SQIVND (reference sequence). The CDR3 sequence is CATTEAGAYNSPLHF. For the CDR3, the DNA is TGTGCCACCACAGAAGCAGGGGCCTATAATTCACCCCTCCACTTT.

This clone has a handful of counts. J is TRBJ1-6 and V is TRBV6-8, with D possibly being TRBD1 (5 bases). V lost 7 bases and J 6 bases, leaving 16 bases between the germline ends. The CDR3 is 15 amino acids. Looked up from germline, CDR1 is MNHGY and CDR2 is SAAAGT. CDR3 bases: TGTGCCAGCACCAGAGAGGGGACTGGTAATTCACCCCTCCACTTT. This translates into CASTREGTGNSPLHF.

The V gene is TRBV4-1, the J gene TRBJ1-1; no firm D call. CDR3 length: 16 residues. CDR1 and CDR2 (germline): MGHRA, YSYEKL. Trimming stripped 0 bases from V and 1 base from J, with 12 bases between. CDR3 protein: CASSQERATQNTEAFF. CDR3 nucleotides: TGCGCCAGCAGCCAAGAGCGAGCAACCCAGAACACTGAAGCTTTCTTT.

CDR3 amino acids: CASSPTNGWQPQHF. As DNA, the CDR3 is TGTGCCAGCAGTCCGACCAACGGGTGGCAGCCCCAGCATTTT. The chain carries TRBV6-8 and TRBJ1-5, with no clear D. The germline gives CDR1 MNHGY, CDR2 SAAAGT. The V end lost 5 bases, the J end lost 7 bases, and 15 bases lay between the germline ends. This CDR3 is built from 14 residues.

The CDR3 DNA is TGTGCCAGCAGTGATATTTATAGTGAGACCCAGTACTTC. Its translation: CASSDIYSETQYF. The chain recombines TRBV25-1 with TRBJ2-5, with unresolved D. CDR1 and CDR2 from the germline V gene are MGHDK and SYGVNS. V lost 3 bases and J 5 bases, leaving 10 bases between the germline ends. The length of the CDR3 is 13 residues.

The chain couples TRBV29-1 to TRBJ2-1; TRBD2 might be the D (6 bases). This CDR3 contains 13 residues. V lost 7 bases and J 9 bases, leaving 19 bases between the germline ends. Per germline, CDR1 SQVTM and CDR2 ANQGSEA. CDR3 in amino acids: CSGSGLSGGEQFF. The DNA of the CDR3 is TGCAGCGGATCGGGACTTTCCGGGGGTGAGCAGTTCTTC.

The CDR3 sequence is CASSLSSGSYNEQFF. CDR3 nucleotide sequence: TGTGCCAGCAGCTTGTCTAGCGGATCCTACAATGAGCAGTTCTTC. The genes are TRBV11-3 and TRBJ2-1; 7 nucleotides match TRBD2. Germline trimming cut 3 bases from V and 1 base from J; bases unmatched to any gene: 3. CDR3 size: 15 residues. Per the germline V gene, CDR1 is SGHNT and CDR2 is YENEEA. The full variable domain, in which reference TRBV11-3 and TRBJ2-1 provide the parts outside the CDR3, is EAGVVQSPRYKIIEKKQPVAFWCNPISGHNTLYWYLQNLGQGPELLIRYENEEAVDDSQLPKDRFSAERLKGVDSTLKIQPAELGDSAVYLCASSLSSGSYNEQFFGPGTRLTVL.

The chain links TRBV6-8 to TRBJ1-1, with D unresolved. The V gene's germline CDR1 is MNHGY and CDR2 SAAAGT. The V end was cut by 7 bases, the J end by 1 base, with 13 bases between. CDR3 size: 14 residues. CDR3 region: CASMVFGPNTEAFF. DNA for the CDR3: TGTGCCAGCATGGTCTTTGGGCCGAACACTGAAGCTTTCTTT.

This chain uses TRBV7-6 with TRBJ2-7; 13 bases match TRBD2. Germline CDR1 is SGHVS and CDR2 is FNYEAQ. Germline trimming cut 5 bases from V and 1 base from J; bases unmatched to any gene: 11. The CDR3 extends over 18 amino acids. CDR3 sequence reads: CASSVLPRTSGGSYEQYF. In DNA, the CDR3 is TGTGCCAGCAGCGTGCTACCCCGGACTAGCGGGGGTTCCTACGAGCAGTACTTC. Looking up the rest from reference TRBV7-6 and TRBJ2-7 gives the full variable domain: GAGVSQSPRYKVTKRGQDVALRCDPISGHVSLYWYRQALGQGPEFLTYFNYEAQQDKSGLPNDRFSAERPEGSISTLTIQRTEQRDSAMYRCASSVLPRTSGGSYEQYFGPGTRLTVT.

The rearrangement links TRBV6-8 to TRBJ2-2, with 7 bases identical to TRBD1. Unmatched junction bases numbered 4, after V lost 0 bases and J lost 3 bases. The CDR3 extends over 16 amino acids. CDR1 and CDR2 from the germline V gene are MNHGY and SAAAGT. CDR3 DNA: TGTGCCAGCAGTTACTCCCCGGACAGGTACACCGGGGAGCTGTTTTTT. It yields the protein CASSYSPDRYTGELFF.

The V call is TRBV15, the J call TRBJ1-1; no clear D gene. The CDR3 covers 14 residues. V was pared by 0 bases and J by 11 bases, with 16 bases between. Looked up from germline, CDR1 is LNHNV and CDR2 is YYDKDF (reference sequence). The CDR3 spells CATSRDRRLGQAFF. The DNA for the CDR3 is TGTGCCACCAGCAGAGATCGGCGACTAGGGCAGGCTTTCTTT.

This clone was detected a few times. The V and J genes are TRBV6-8 and TRBJ1-1; TRBD1 might be the D (5 bases). V lost 4 bases, J lost 4 bases, and 16 bases lay in between. The germline gives CDR1 MNHGY, CDR2 SAAAGT. CDR3 length equals 15 residues. CDR3 DNA: TGTGCCAGCAGTTCTTGGGGACGGGGGGGCACTGAAGCTTTCTTT. This sequence encodes CASSSWGRGGTEAFF.